This T cell receptor beta chain was obtained from a study of T cells in tuberculosis. Study summary: This South African cohort compared adolescents with or without latent tuberculosis against adults with active tuberculosis. Study-level results: Selection depended on which cryopreserved specimens were available.

By proportion, this clone is large. No antigen is known for it. Sample time point: new active TB diagnosis, blood taken before or within 7 days of starting treatment. The germline CDR1 and CDR2 sequences are SGHAT and FQNNGV. The V gene end was trimmed by 0 bases and the J gene end by 7 bases; junction bases not matched to a gene: 13. The CDR3 runs 18 residues. Profiled with immunoSEQ multiplex PCR; TCRdb holds only in-frame clones, not every one. The repertoire holds around 30,000 clones, with approximately 93% as singletons. The chain employs TRBV11-2 and TRBJ2-3; 10 nucleotides agree with TRBD2. The specimen was PBMCs, collected at tuberculosis diagnosis. This receptor was taken from an adult with tuberculosis. In nucleotides, the CDR3 is TGTGCCAGCAGCTTAGACCGGACACTAGCGGGGCCCCGCTATACGCAGTATTTT. Protein product: CASSLDRTLAGPRYTQYF.